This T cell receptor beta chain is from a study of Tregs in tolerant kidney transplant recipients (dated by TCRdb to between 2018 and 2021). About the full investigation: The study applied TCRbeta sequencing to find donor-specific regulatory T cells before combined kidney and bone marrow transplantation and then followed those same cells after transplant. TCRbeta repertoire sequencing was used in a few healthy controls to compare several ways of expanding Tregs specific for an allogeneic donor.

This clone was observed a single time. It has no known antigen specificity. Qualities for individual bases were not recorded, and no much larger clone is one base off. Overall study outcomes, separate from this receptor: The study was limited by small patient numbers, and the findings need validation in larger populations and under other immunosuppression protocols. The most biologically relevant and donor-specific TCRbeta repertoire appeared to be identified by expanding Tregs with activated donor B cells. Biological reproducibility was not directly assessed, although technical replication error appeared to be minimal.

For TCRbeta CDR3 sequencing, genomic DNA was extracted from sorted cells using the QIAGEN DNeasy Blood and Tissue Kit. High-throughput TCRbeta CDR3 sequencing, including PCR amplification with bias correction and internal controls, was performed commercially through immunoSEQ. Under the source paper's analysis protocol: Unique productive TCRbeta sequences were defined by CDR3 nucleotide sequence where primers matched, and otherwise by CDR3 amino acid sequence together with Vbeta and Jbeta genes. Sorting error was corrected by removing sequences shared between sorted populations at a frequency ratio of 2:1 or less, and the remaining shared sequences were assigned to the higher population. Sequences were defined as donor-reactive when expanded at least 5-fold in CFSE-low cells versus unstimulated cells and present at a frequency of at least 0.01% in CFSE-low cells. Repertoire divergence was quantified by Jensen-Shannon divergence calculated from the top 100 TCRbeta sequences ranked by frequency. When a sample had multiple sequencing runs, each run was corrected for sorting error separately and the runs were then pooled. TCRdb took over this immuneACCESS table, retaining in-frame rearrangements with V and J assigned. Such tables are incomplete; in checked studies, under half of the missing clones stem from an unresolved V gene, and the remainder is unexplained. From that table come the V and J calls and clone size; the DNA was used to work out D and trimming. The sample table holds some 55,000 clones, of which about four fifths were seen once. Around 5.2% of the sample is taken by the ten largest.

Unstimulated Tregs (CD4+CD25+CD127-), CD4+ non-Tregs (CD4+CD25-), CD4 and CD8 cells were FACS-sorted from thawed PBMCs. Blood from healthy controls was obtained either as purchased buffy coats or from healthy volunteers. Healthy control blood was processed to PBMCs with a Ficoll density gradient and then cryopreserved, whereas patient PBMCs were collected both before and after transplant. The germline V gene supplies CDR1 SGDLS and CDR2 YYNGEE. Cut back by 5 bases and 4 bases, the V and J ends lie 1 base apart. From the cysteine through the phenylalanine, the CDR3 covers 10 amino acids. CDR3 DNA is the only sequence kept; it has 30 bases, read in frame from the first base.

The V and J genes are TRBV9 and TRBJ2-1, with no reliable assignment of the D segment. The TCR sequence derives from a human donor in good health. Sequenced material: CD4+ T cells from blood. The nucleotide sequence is TGTGCCAGCAGTTACAATGAGCAGTTCTTC. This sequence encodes CASSYNEQFF.